This T cell receptor beta chain comes out of a study of patients and donors after allogeneic stem cell transplantation. In TCRdb, the RT-PCR reads were re-called with MiXCR into one record per CDR3 protein. The sample includes about a million distinct CDR3 sequences, under 20% of them seen just once. The CDR3 extends over 14 amino acids. The V gene end was trimmed by 0 bases and the J gene end by 10 bases; junction bases not matched to a gene: 6. Germline values: CDR1 DFQATT, CDR2 SNEGSKA (reference sequence). This sequence was found in a human donor who was either an allogeneic HSCT recipient or a stem cell or donor lymphocyte infusion donor (not recorded which). It is not recorded whose cells these are; they may come from a transplant donor. The source material was blood, either unsorted or a sorted T cell fraction (not recorded which). The V call is TRBV20-1, the J call TRBJ1-1; 12 bases agree with TRBD1. The DNA of the CDR3 is TGCAGTGCTAGAGACCCCCGGGACAGGGGGCTAGCTTTCTTT. Translation: CSARDPRDRGLAFF.